The 28 T cell receptor beta chains below were found in one sample sequenced in a study of CD8+ T cells in alopecia areata. RNA was isolated and reverse transcribed to cDNA, the sequencing template. Repertoires were generated with immunoSEQ multiplex PCR, while TCRdb's copy carries only in-frame clones and drops some. The sample yields 150,000 to 200,000 clones, approximately 57% seen once. Treatment specified: oral pan-JAK inhibitor, 5-10 mg twice daily. The sequences come from CD4+ T cells sorted from blood, collected at week 24, from a patient treated with tofacitinib. Every receptor here comes from a human donor with alopecia areata.

The chain couples TRBV9 to TRBJ2-7, with TRBD1 matching over 8 bases. The CDR3 consists of 15 residues. Germline lookup yields CDR1 SGDLS and CDR2 YYNGEE. V gave up 0 bases and J gave up 3 bases; unmatched junction bases: 5. CDR3 coding DNA: TGTGCCAGCAGCGTAGGGACAGGGCTACACTACGAGCAGTACTTC. Its translation is CASSVGTGLHYEQYF.

The chain links TRBV7-8 to TRBJ2-5, with a possible D match to TRBD1 (5 bases). V lost 2 bases and J lost 2, with 18 bases in between. Germline CDR1 is SGHVS and CDR2 is FQNEAQ. The CDR3 has 17 amino acids. The CDR3 region is CASSLSLSGRLQETQYF. CDR3 DNA sequence: TGTGCCAGCAGCTTATCTCTCTCAGGGCGGCTGCAAGAGACCCAGTACTTC.

This clone was observed once. The identical CDR3 is also encoded by other nucleotide sequences in the sample. The gene calls are TRBV4-1 and TRBJ2-1; D perhaps matches TRBD1 (6 bases). The CDR3 is made up of 15 amino acids. Germline V gives CDR1 MGHRA, CDR2 YSYEKL. V shed 0 bases and J shed 8 bases, with 14 bases lying between them. The CDR3 loop reads CASSQDGRGRDEQFF. For the CDR3, the DNA is TGCGCCAGCAGCCAAGATGGCAGGGGTAGGGATGAGCAGTTCTTC.

The table lists this clone with a few counts. The chain uses TRBV30 and TRBJ1-2, with D possibly being TRBD1 (5 bases). Germline CDR1 reads GTSNPN; CDR2 reads SVGIG (reference sequence). V was cut by 1 base and J by 10 bases, with 22 bases left in between. This CDR3 has 15 amino acids. CDR3 nucleotide sequence: TGTGCCTGGAGTGGAACGTCCACAGGTTTAGAGCTCTACACCTTC. This encodes CAWSGTSTGLELYTF. Drawing the rest from reference TRBV30 and TRBJ1-2, the complete variable domain is SQTIHQWPATLVQPVGSPLSLECTVEGTSNPNLYWYRQAAGRGLQLLFYSVGIGQISSEVPQNLSASRPQDRQFILSSKKLLLSDSGFYLCAWSGTSTGLELYTFGSGTRLTVV.

The chain joins TRBV27 to TRBJ2-3; 7 bases align to TRBD2. This CDR3 contains 13 residues. With 7 bases clipped from V and 5 bases from J, the junction kept 6 bases outside the gene matches. CDR1 MNHEY and CDR2 SMNVEV come from the germline V gene (reference sequence). CDR3 amino acids: CASKAGDRDTQYF. The CDR3 nucleotides are TGTGCCAGCAAGGCGGGGGATAGAGATACGCAGTATTTT.

This chain joins TRBV5-1 and TRBJ2-5, with 9 bases aligning to TRBD1. The CDR3 contains 13 residues. The germline V gene has CDR1 SGHRS and CDR2 YFSETQ. V dropped 3 bases and J dropped 4; count of bases not matched to a gene: 1. DNA for the CDR3: TGCGCCAGCAGCTGGGGACAGGGAGAGACCCAGTACTTC. Its translation: CASSWGQGETQYF.

The J gene is TRBJ2-7, the V gene TRBV27; 8 bases are a match to TRBD1. Germline values: CDR1 MNHEY, CDR2 SMNVEV (reference sequence). J gave up 7 bases and V 4 bases, and 9 bases lay outside the gene matches. The CDR3 is 14 amino acids. The CDR3 bases are TGTGCCAGCAGTTGGACAGGGCCCCCCACTGAGCAGTACTTC. This gives the protein CASSWTGPPTEQYF.

The rearrangement links TRBV4-3 to TRBJ2-5; D gene unclear. CDR1 LGHNA and CDR2 YSLEER come from the germline V gene. The CDR3 spans 14 residues. V shed 0 bases and J shed 7 bases, with 12 bases lying between them. CDR3 bases: TGCGCCAGCAGCCAAGAGGGAACAGTCGGGACCCAGTACTTC. As protein: CASSQEGTVGTQYF.

V is TRBV2 and J is TRBJ2-7, with D unclear. CDR1 is SNHLY, CDR2 FYNNEI, per germline. CDR3 length: 11 amino acids. V was clipped by 8 bases and J by 3 bases, with 8 bases between them. The CDR3 DNA reads as TGTGCCAGCGGGTCCTACTACGAGCAGTACTTC. Its translation: CASGSYYEQYF.

The chain combines TRBV4-1 with TRBJ1-2, with a tentative D call TRBD1 (5 bases). Looked up from germline, CDR1 is MGHRA and CDR2 is YSYEKL. The germline V and J ends were trimmed by 0 bases and 3 bases, with 17 bases remaining between them. This CDR3 has 17 amino acids. The CDR3, as DNA: TGCGCCAGCAGCCAAGACGGGGGGACGGCTCTTTACTATGGCTACACCTTC. It specifies CASSQDGGTALYYGYTF.

This clone came up a few times. V and J are TRBV29-1 and TRBJ2-5, with D hard to call. The CDR3 extends over 12 amino acids. The ends were cut back, 2 bases at V and 2 bases at J, with 6 bases in the middle. Germline loops: CDR1 SQVTM, CDR2 ANQGSEA. Here the CDR3 reads CSVERTQETQYF. The CDR3 coding sequence is TGCAGCGTTGAAAGAACGCAAGAGACCCAGTACTTC.

This clone was observed a handful of times. The chain combines TRBV18 with TRBJ1-2; the D gene is possibly TRBD1 (6 bases). The CDR3 totals 13 residues. Germline-derived CDR1 and CDR2 are KGHSH and LQKENI. Trimming removed 3 bases from V and 4 bases from J, with 9 bases in between. CDR3 nucleotide sequence: TGTGCCAGCTCACCGGACAGCGCCTATGGCTACACCTTC. Protein product: CASSPDSAYGYTF.

The chain couples TRBV29-1 to TRBJ2-5; 9 nucleotides line up with TRBD2. CDR1 is SQVTM and CDR2 is ANQGSEA in the germline V gene. V gave up 1 base and J gave up 4 bases; unmatched junction bases: 7. This CDR3 contains 15 residues. CDR3: CSVEGGGGAGETQYF. The CDR3 DNA follows: TGCAGCGTTGAAGGCGGCGGGGGGGCCGGAGAGACCCAGTACTTC.

This clone was seen just once. The chain combines TRBV6-6 with TRBJ1-1, with D tentatively TRBD1 (5 bases). Looked up from germline, CDR1 is MNHNY and CDR2 is SVGAGI (reference sequence). The CDR3 is 14 residues long. V lost 10 bases, J lost 2 bases, and 17 bases lay in between. The CDR3 nucleotides read TGTGCCACTCAGGAATGGGGCCGAAACACTGAAGCTTTCTTT. As protein: CATQEWGRNTEAFF.

The J gene is TRBJ2-3, the V gene TRBV2, with D possibly called TRBD1 or TRBD2 (6 bases each). From germline, CDR1 is SNHLY and CDR2 FYNNEI. Trimming removed 6 bases from V and 5 bases from J, with 18 bases in between. The CDR3 runs to 15 residues. The CDR3 here is CASSPEGGRGDTQYF. The CDR3, as DNA: TGTGCCAGCAGCCCCGAGGGGGGTAGGGGAGATACGCAGTATTTT.

The chain employs TRBV19 and TRBJ2-1; a possible D gene is TRBD1 (6 bases). The length of the CDR3 is 17 residues. Deletions cut 4 bases from V and 9 bases from J, with 25 bases between. The germline gives CDR1 LNHDA, CDR2 SQIVND (reference sequence). The CDR3 loop is CASSSIPSPRRGREQFF. The CDR3 region has the DNA TGTGCCAGTAGTAGTATCCCGTCCCCCCGCAGGGGTCGTGAGCAGTTCTTC.

This clone has just one count. The chain couples TRBV5-6 to TRBJ1-2; the D is unclear. The CDR3 consists of 15 residues. Between the trimmed V and J ends, which lost 0 bases and 0 bases, there was a span of 9 bases. CDR1 is SGHDT and CDR2 is YYEEEE in the germline V gene. CDR3 sequence (DNA): TGTGCCAGCAGCTTGGTCCGAACAACTAACTATGGCTACACCTTC. Encoded protein: CASSLVRTTNYGYTF.

This clone was counted only a few times. This same CDR3 is encoded by further DNA sequences in the sample. The V call is TRBV2, the J call TRBJ1-3, with unresolved D. The germline V and J ends were trimmed by 3 bases and 4 bases, with 4 bases remaining between them. Germline V gene lookup returns CDR1 SNHLY and CDR2 FYNNEI. The CDR3 loop spans 12 amino acids. Here the CDR3 reads CASSERGNTIYF. The CDR3 DNA reads as TGTGCCAGCAGTGAGCGCGGAAACACCATATATTTT.

This CDR3 is CASSDPLTRVIGELFF. Here the CDR3 DNA reads TGTGCCAGCAGTGATCCTCTAACCAGGGTGATCGGGGAGCTGTTTTTT. The rearrangement links TRBV6-1 to TRBJ2-2; the D gene is possibly TRBD1 (5 bases). V was clipped by 3 bases and J by 7 bases, with 18 bases between them. Germline V gene data show CDR1 as MNHNS and CDR2 as SASEGT. The CDR3 has 16 amino acids.

Here the CDR3 DNA reads TGCGCCAGCAGTGCACAGAACACTGAAGCTTTCTTT. It encodes CASSAQNTEAFF. The J gene is TRBJ1-1, the V gene TRBV10-2; D uncertain. V dropped 4 bases and J dropped 1 base, with 4 bases sitting between them. Germline V gives CDR1 WSHSY, CDR2 SAAADI. CDR3 length equals 12 residues.

The chain joins TRBV29-1 to TRBJ2-5; D possibly corresponds to TRBD1 (5 bases). Germline V gene data show CDR1 as SQVTM and CDR2 as ANQGSEA. CDR3 length: 15 amino acids. V lost 0 bases and J 4 bases, leaving 15 bases between the germline ends. The DNA for the CDR3 is TGCAGCGTTGAAGATCTGGCAGGGTCAAGAGAGACCCAGTACTTC. Translation: CSVEDLAGSRETQYF.

The V and J genes are TRBV5-1 and TRBJ1-6; possibly TRBD1 for D (6 bases). Germline V gene data show CDR1 as SGHRS and CDR2 as YFSETQ. Trimming removed 4 bases from V and 9 bases from J, with 17 bases in between. This CDR3 contains 15 residues. CDR3 region: CASSPGGQSASPLHF. CDR3 nucleotide sequence: TGCGCCAGCAGCCCCGGGGGACAATCTGCTTCACCCCTCCACTTT.

The chain carries TRBV11-3 and TRBJ1-2; possibly TRBD1 for D (5 bases). Deletions cut 0 bases from V and 7 bases from J, with 15 bases between. The CDR3 loop spans 15 amino acids. Germline assignment: CDR1 SGHNT and CDR2 YENEEA. The DNA of the CDR3 is TGTGCCAGCAGCTTAGATGGGACGGATTTCGGTGGCTACACCTTC. It codes for CASSLDGTDFGGYTF. The full variable domain, with the rest looked up from reference TRBV11-3 and TRBJ1-2, is EAGVVQSPRYKIIEKKQPVAFWCNPISGHNTLYWYLQNLGQGPELLIRYENEEAVDDSQLPKDRFSAERLKGVDSTLKIQPAELGDSAVYLCASSLDGTDFGGYTFGSGTRLTVV.

This clone was counted only a few times. This chain joins TRBV30 and TRBJ1-5, with TRBD1 matching over 7 bases. This CDR3 region has 13 residues. Germline V lookup: CDR1 GTSNPN, CDR2 SVGIG (reference sequence). Trimming at V came to 1 base and at J to 5 bases, leaving 2 bases not matched to a gene. CDR3: CAWSGGQHQPQHF. The CDR3, as DNA: TGTGCCTGGAGTGGGGGACAGCATCAGCCCCAGCATTTT.

This chain joins TRBV15 and TRBJ2-5; D is possibly TRBD2 (5 bases). The germline CDR1 and CDR2 sequences are LNHNV and YYDKDF (reference sequence). The CDR3 spans 15 residues. The V gene lost 3 bases and the J gene lost 1 base, with 12 bases spanning the gap. The CDR3 DNA follows: TGTGCCACCAGCAGCATAGACGGGGTCCAAGAGACCCAGTACTTC. This gives the protein CATSSIDGVQETQYF.

The chain has TRBV29-1 and TRBJ1-1, with D perhaps matching TRBD1 (5 bases). CDR1 and CDR2 from the germline V gene are SQVTM and ANQGSEA. V was clipped by 4 bases and J by 0 bases, with 9 bases between them. The CDR3 has 13 amino acids. The CDR3 DNA follows: TGCAGCGTTGTGGGGCGGGTGAACACTGAAGCTTTCTTT. Its translation is CSVVGRVNTEAFF. Full variable domain (outside the CDR3, taken from reference TRBV29-1 and TRBJ1-1): SAVISQKPSRDICQRGTSLTIQCQVDSQVTMMFWYRQQPGQSLTLIATANQGSEATYESGFVIDKFPISRPNLTFSTLTVSNMSPEDSSIYLCSVVGRVNTEAFFGQGTRLTVV.

This sequence joins TRBV2 and TRBJ1-4; D remains unclear. CDR1 and CDR2 from the germline V gene are SNHLY and FYNNEI. V was pared by 7 bases and J by 1 base, with 7 bases between. The CDR3 extends over 13 amino acids. This CDR3 reads CASIRGTNEKLFF. The CDR3 nucleotides read TGTGCCAGCATAAGAGGAACTAATGAAAAACTGTTTTTT.

The chain couples TRBV6-5 to TRBJ2-7; D is undetermined. The CDR3 spans 15 residues. With 0 bases removed from V and 6 bases from J, the gap between germline ends came to 15 bases. CDR1 and CDR2 from the germline V gene are MNHEY and SVGAGI. CDR3 amino acids: CASSYSAVRTPEQYF. The CDR3 nucleotides are TGTGCCAGCAGTTACTCGGCAGTCAGGACGCCCGAGCAGTACTTC.